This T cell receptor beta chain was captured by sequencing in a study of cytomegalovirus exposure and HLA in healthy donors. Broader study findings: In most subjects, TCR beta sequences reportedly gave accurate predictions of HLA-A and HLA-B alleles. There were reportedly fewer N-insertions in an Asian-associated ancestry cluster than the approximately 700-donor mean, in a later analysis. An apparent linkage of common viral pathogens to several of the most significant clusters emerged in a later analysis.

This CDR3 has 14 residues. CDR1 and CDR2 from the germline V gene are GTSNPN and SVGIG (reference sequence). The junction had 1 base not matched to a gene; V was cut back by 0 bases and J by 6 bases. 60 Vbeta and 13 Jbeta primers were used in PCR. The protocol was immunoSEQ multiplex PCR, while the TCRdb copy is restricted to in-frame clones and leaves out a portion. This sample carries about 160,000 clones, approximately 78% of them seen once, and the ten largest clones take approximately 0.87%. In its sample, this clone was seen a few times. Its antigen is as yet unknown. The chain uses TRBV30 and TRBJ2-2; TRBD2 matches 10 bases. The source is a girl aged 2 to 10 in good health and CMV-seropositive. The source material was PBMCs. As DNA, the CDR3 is TGTGCCTGGAGTGTACTAGCGGGGTCCGGGGAGCTGTTTTTT. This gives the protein CAWSVLAGSGELFF.